These T cell receptor beta chains were read from a single sample in a study of breast tumors, draining lymph nodes, adjacent tissues. One entry per CDR3 protein results from TCRdb running MiXCR on the multiplex PCR reads. Among hundreds of thousands of distinct CDR3 sequences listed, 32% were seen once. The specimen was axillary lymph node tissue. The receptors derive from a female donor with breast cancer. Some clones in this sample may be carry-over from other donors' samples. Each CDR3 is given with its conserved first and last residue. The D gene is left open where the match is weak. Clone size is given for some rows only: seen once, a few or many times, or a class if the clone is expanded.

clone_size	v_call	cdr3_length	d_call	j_call	cdr3_aa	cdr3_nt
NA	TRBV10-3	13	NA	TRBJ1-5	CAISEGGGQPQHF	TGTGCCATCAGTGAAGGGGGAGGCCAGCCCCAGCATTTT
many	TRBV19	15	TRBD2	TRBJ2-1	CASSTGAGGYNEQFF	TGTGCCAGTAGTACCGGCGCGGGGGGTTACAATGAGCAGTTCTTC
NA	TRBV11-1	18	TRBD2	TRBJ2-2	CASSSGLAGGRVTGELFF	TGTGCCAGCAGCTCGGGACTAGCGGGAGGCCGGGTCACCGGGGAGCTGTTTTTT
NA	TRBV24-1	23	TRBD2	TRBJ2-5	CATSASGRASPPAGTGNGETQYF	TGTGCCACCAGTGCCAGCGGGAGGGCCTCTCCTCCCGCTGGCACTGGGAATGGCGAGACCCAGTACTTC
NA	TRBV27	17	TRBD1	TRBJ2-7	CASSSPTLRQGDYEQYF	TGTGCCAGCAGTTCCCCCACCCTTCGACAGGGGGACTACGAGCAGTACTTC
many	TRBV30	16	TRBD1	TRBJ1-3	CAWSADRGHAGNTIYF	TGTGCCTGGAGCGCGGACAGGGGTCATGCTGGAAACACCATATATTTT
many	TRBV2	13	NA	TRBJ1-2	CASSLTLGYGYTF	TGTGCCAGCAGTCTGACACTTGGATATGGCTACACCTTC
NA	TRBV29-1	12	NA	TRBJ1-5	CSVQGGNQPQHF	TGCAGTGTACAGGGCGGCAATCAGCCCCAGCATTTT
many	TRBV11-3	14	NA	TRBJ2-4	CASSLRGTKNIQYF	TGTGCCAGCAGCTTACGAGGGACCAAAAACATTCAGTACTTC
once	TRBV5-1	15	NA	TRBJ2-3	CASSLLEGTYNEQYF	TGCGCCAGCAGCTTGCTGGAAGGCACCTACAATGAGCAGTATTTT
many	TRBV4-2	16	TRBD2	TRBJ2-3	CASSLVAGVNTDTQYF	TGTGCCAGCAGCCTCGTAGCGGGAGTTAACACAGATACGCAGTATTTT
many	TRBV6-2/TRBV6-3	14	NA	TRBJ1-4	CASSWSGAREKLFF	TGTGCCAGCAGTTGGTCAGGGGCTCGTGAAAAACTGTTTTTT
NA	TRBV7-3	15	NA	TRBJ2-3	CASSLGGDPTDTQYF	TGTGCCAGCAGCTTAGGAGGGGACCCCACAGATACGCAGTATTTT
NA	TRBV2	14	TRBD1	TRBJ1-3	CASRQGAFGNTIYF	TGTGCCAGCAGGCAGGGGGCCTTTGGAAACACCATATATTTT
NA	TRBV9	13	NA	TRBJ1-3	CASSPGPGSTIYF	TGTGCCAGCAGTCCGGGTCCTGGAAGCACCATATATTTT
once	TRBV7-9	12	NA	TRBJ2-1	CASRMWADEQFF	TGTGCCAGCCGTATGTGGGCGGATGAGCAGTTCTTC
many	TRBV20-1	15	TRBD2	TRBJ2-5	CSASRVTSSGETQYF	TGCAGTGCTAGCAGGGTGACTAGCTCGGGAGAGACCCAGTACTTC
many	TRBV7-2	14	TRBD1	TRBJ2-7	CASSSQQGAYEQYF	TGTGCCAGCAGTTCTCAACAGGGGGCCTACGAGCAGTACTTC
many	TRBV6-6	15	TRBD1	TRBJ2-1	CASSVDRSSYNEQFF	TGTGCCAGCAGTGTGGACAGGAGCTCCTACAATGAGCAGTTCTTC
many	TRBV6-1	14	TRBD2	TRBJ2-6	CASSRGAGANVLTF	TGTGCCAGCAGTCGGGGGGCTGGGGCCAACGTCCTGACTTTC
many	TRBV24-1	16	TRBD2	TRBJ2-1	CATSDGTSGRRNEQFF	TGTGCCACCAGTGATGGCACTAGCGGGAGGCGCAATGAGCAGTTCTTC
many	TRBV7-9	14	NA	TRBJ2-3	CASSLGQGSDTQYF	TGTGCCAGCAGCTTAGGGCAGGGGTCAGATACGCAGTATTTT
NA	TRBV6-5	15	NA	TRBJ2-2	CASSHNRPNTGELFF	TGTGCCAGCAGTCATAACCGCCCGAACACCGGGGAGCTGTTTTTT
few	TRBV6-1	18	TRBD2	TRBJ2-3	CASSEGPTSGNRADTQYF	TGTGCCAGCAGTGAAGGTCCGACTAGCGGGAATCGGGCAGATACGCAGTATTTT
NA	TRBV29-1	15	NA	TRBJ1-4	CSVAQGGGTNEKLFF	TGCAGCGTTGCACAGGGAGGCGGAACTAATGAAAAACTGTTTTTT
NA	TRBV12-5	14	TRBD1	TRBJ1-2	CASGLMTGEYGYTF	TGTGCTAGTGGTTTGATGACAGGGGAATATGGCTACACCTTC
NA	TRBV29-1	14	TRBD2	TRBJ2-1	CSTRLAGGYNEQFF	TGCAGCACTCGACTAGCGGGAGGATATAATGAGCAGTTCTTC
many	TRBV3-1	13	TRBD1	TRBJ1-4	CASSRTGNEKLFF	TGTGCCAGCAGCCGGACAGGGAATGAAAAACTGTTTTTT
NA	TRBV20-1	17	NA	TRBJ1-4	CSATPLALAGRNEKLFF	TGCAGTGCCACTCCCCTCGCACTAGCGGGCAGGAATGAAAAACTGTTTTTT
once	TRBV7-8	15	NA	TRBJ1-6	CASSLARAENSPLHF	TGTGCCAGCAGCTTAGCCAGGGCCGAGAATTCACCCCTCCACTTT
many	TRBV30	20	NA	TRBJ1-6	CAWSERTRTAISSYNSPLHF	TGTGCCTGGAGTGAACGAACCAGGACAGCGATAAGCTCCTATAATTCACCCCTCCACTTT
NA	TRBV28	19	TRBD1	TRBJ1-5	CASSVLPSGTGFFNQPQHF	TGTGCCAGCAGTGTGCTCCCCTCCGGGACAGGTTTCTTCAATCAGCCCCAGCATTTT
NA	TRBV12-3/TRBV12-4	16	NA	TRBJ2-5	CAGSFRGSGRLETQYF	TGTGCCGGCAGCTTCCGGGGGAGCGGGCGCCTAGAGACCCAGTACTTC
many	TRBV25-1	15	NA	TRBJ1-2	CASSKTGRQDNGYTF	TGTGCCAGCAGTAAAACAGGGAGACAGGATAATGGCTACACCTTC
many	TRBV5-8	15	NA	TRBJ1-3	CASSRGRNSGNTIYF	TGTGCCAGCAGCAGGGGACGGAACTCTGGAAACACCATATATTTT
few	TRBV20-1	15	NA	TRBJ2-7	CSARSRAGGNYEQYF	TGCAGTGCCCGCAGCAGAGCTGGCGGCAACTACGAGCAGTACTTC
many	TRBV20-1	16	TRBD2	TRBJ2-5	CSASGLARSAGETQYF	TGCAGTGCCTCGGGACTAGCGAGGTCCGCAGGCGAGACCCAGTACTTC
many	TRBV7-2	13	NA	TRBJ1-2	CASSLWAGYGYTF	TGTGCCAGCAGCTTATGGGCAGGGTATGGCTACACCTTC
NA	TRBV14	15	NA	TRBJ2-5	CAGSQELVHQETPYF	TGTGCCGGCAGCCAAGAACTAGTACACCAAGAGACCCCGTACTTC
NA	TRBV19	14	NA	TRBJ2-1	CASSRTGPCNGQFF	TGTGCCAGTAGTCGGACTGGTCCCTGCAATGGGCAGTTCTTC
NA	TRBV6-2/TRBV6-3	14	NA	TRBJ2-7	CASSHPSYSYVQYF	TGTGCCAGCAGTCACCCATCATACTCCTACGTGCAGTACTTC
many	TRBV20-1	16	TRBD2	TRBJ2-1	CSARDTLAGGYREQFF	TGCAGTGCTAGAGACACGCTAGCGGGAGGATATCGGGAGCAGTTCTTC
few	TRBV7-9	13	NA	TRBJ2-1	CASSSSGDNEQFF	TGTGCCAGCAGCTCATCCGGCGACAATGAGCAGTTCTTC
many	TRBV19	15	TRBD1	TRBJ1-4	CASRSDREPNEKLFF	TGTGCCAGCCGATCGGACAGGGAACCTAATGAAAAACTGTTTTTT
many	TRBV7-8	16	NA	TRBJ1-5	CASSLLGRGSNQPQHF	TGTGCCAGCAGCCTCTTAGGCAGGGGCAGCAATCAGCCCCAGCATTTT
many	TRBV6-5	14	NA	TRBJ2-1	CASRERTSYNEQFF	TGTGCCAGCAGGGAGCGGACTTCCTACAATGAGCAGTTCTTC
many	TRBV29-1	12	NA	TRBJ1-1	CSVESSYTEAFF	TGCAGCGTTGAGTCCTCTTACACTGAAGCTTTCTTT
many	TRBV11-2	16	TRBD1	TRBJ1-4	CASSLTGGELYEKLFF	TGTGCCAGCAGCCTTACAGGGGGCGAGCTGTATGAAAAACTGTTTTTT
NA	TRBV6-5	13	NA	TRBJ2-7	CASSHTATYEQYF	TGTGCCAGCAGTCATACGGCTACCTACGAGCAGTACTTC
NA	TRBV7-6	13	NA	TRBJ1-6	CASSSYDNSPLHF	TGTGCCAGCAGCTCGTATGACAATTCACCCCTCCACTTT
many	TRBV11-2	16	NA	TRBJ2-5	CASRRTGRAYEETQYF	TGTGCCAGCAGGAGGACAGGGAGGGCTTACGAGGAGACCCAGTACTTC
many	TRBV9	15	NA	TRBJ1-5	CASSSTGGSNQPQHF	TGTGCCAGCAGCTCCACGGGGGGTAGCAATCAGCCCCAGCATTTT
many	TRBV5-6	13	NA	TRBJ1-2	CASLEQPDYGYTF	TGTGCCAGCTTGGAACAGCCCGATTATGGCTACACCTTC
many	TRBV5-4	14	NA	TRBJ2-2	CASSPGLSAGELFF	TGTGCCAGCAGCCCGGGACTTTCGGCCGGGGAGCTGTTTTTT